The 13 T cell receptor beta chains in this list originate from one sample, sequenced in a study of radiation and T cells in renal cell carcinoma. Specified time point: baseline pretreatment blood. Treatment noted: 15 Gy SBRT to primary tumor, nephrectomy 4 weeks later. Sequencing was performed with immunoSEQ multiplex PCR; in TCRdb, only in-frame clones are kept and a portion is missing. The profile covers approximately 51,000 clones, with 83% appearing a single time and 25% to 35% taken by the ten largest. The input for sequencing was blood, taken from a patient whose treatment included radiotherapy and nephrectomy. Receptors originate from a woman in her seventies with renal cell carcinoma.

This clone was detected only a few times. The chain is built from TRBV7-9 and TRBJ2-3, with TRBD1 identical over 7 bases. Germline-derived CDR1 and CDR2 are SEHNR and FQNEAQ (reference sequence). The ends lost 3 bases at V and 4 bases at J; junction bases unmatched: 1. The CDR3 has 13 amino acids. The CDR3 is CASSFDRADTQYF. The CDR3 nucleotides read TGTGCCAGCAGCTTCGACAGGGCAGATACGCAGTATTTT.

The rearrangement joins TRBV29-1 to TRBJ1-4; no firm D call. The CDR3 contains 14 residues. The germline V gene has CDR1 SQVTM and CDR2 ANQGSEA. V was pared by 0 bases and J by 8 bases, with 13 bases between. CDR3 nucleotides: TGCAGCGTTGAAGATAGAACAACCTCCGAAAAACTGTTTTTT. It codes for CSVEDRTTSEKLFF.

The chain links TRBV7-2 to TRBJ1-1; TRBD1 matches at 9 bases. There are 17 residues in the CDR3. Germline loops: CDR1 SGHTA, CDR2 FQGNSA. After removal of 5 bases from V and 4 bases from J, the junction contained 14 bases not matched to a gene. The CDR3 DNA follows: TGTGCCAGCAGCGCGGGACAGGGAATCCCTGGTGGCACTGAAGCTTTCTTT. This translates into CASSAGQGIPGGTEAFF.

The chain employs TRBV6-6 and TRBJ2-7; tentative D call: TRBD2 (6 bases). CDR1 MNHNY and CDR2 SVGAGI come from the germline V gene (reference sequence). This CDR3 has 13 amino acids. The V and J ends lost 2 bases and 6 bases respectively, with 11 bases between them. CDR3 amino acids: CASSYGDSPEQYF. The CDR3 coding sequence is TGTGCCAGCAGTTACGGGGACTCCCCCGAGCAGTACTTC.

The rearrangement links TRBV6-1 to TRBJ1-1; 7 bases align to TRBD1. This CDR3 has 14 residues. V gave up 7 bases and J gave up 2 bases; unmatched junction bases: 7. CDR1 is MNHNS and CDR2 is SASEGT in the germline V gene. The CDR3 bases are TGTGCCAGCACCACAGGGGCGGGAAACACTGAAGCTTTCTTT. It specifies CASTTGAGNTEAFF.

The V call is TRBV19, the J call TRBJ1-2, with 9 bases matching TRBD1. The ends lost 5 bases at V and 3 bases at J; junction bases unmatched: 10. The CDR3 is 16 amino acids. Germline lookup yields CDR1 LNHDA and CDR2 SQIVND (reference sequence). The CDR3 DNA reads TGTGCCAGTAGTCGAGGACAGGGGACGCGGGACTATGGCTACACCTTC. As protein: CASSRGQGTRDYGYTF. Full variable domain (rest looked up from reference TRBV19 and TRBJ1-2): DGGITQSPKYLFRKEGQNVTLSCEQNLNHDAMYWYRQDPGQGLRLIYYSQIVNDFQKGDIAEGYSVSREKKESFPLTVTSAQKNPTAFYLCASSRGQGTRDYGYTFGSGTRLTVV.

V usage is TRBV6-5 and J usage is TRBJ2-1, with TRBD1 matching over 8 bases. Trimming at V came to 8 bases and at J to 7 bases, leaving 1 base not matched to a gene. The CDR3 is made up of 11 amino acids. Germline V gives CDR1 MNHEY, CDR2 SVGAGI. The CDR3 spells CASQGANEQFF. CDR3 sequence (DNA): TGTGCCAGCCAGGGGGCTAATGAGCAGTTCTTC.

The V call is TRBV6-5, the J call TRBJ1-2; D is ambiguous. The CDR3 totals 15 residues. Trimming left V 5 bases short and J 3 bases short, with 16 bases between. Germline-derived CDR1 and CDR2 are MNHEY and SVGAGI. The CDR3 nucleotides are TGTGCCAGCAGTACCGTGGGAGGGTCGGACTATGGCTACACCTTC. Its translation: CASSTVGGSDYGYTF.

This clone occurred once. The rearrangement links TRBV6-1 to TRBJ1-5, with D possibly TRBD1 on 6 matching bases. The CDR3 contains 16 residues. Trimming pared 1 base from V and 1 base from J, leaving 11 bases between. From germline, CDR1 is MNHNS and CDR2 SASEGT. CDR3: CASSEVGQPSNQPQHF. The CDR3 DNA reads TGTGCCAGCAGTGAAGTTGGACAGCCGAGCAATCAGCCCCAGCATTTT.

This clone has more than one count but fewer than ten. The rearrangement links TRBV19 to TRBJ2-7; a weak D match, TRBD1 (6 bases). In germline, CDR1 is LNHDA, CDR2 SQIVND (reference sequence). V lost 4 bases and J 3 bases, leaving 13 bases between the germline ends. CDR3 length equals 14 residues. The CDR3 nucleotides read TGTGCCAGTAGTAGGGGGCTTGAGGGCTACGAGCAGTACTTC. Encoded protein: CASSRGLEGYEQYF.

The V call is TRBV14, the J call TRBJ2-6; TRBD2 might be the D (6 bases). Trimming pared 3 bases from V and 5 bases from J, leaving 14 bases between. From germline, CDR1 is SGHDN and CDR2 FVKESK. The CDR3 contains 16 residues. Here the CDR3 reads CASSQGGRGWANVLTF. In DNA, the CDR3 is TGTGCCAGCAGCCAGGGGGGACGTGGGTGGGCCAACGTCCTGACTTTC. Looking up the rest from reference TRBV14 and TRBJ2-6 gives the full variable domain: EAGVTQFPSHSVIEKGQTVTLRCDPISGHDNLYWYRRVMGKEIKFLLHFVKESKQDESGMPNNRFLAERTGGTYSTLKVQPAELEDSGVYFCASSQGGRGWANVLTFGAGSRLTVL.

The CDR3 reads CASSWDRNSYEQYF. The CDR3 nucleotides are TGTGCCAGCAGTTGGGACAGGAACTCCTACGAGCAGTACTTC. The chain uses TRBV28 and TRBJ2-7, with TRBD1 matching over 8 bases. The CDR3 loop spans 14 amino acids. V trimming: 4 bases; J trimming: 0 bases; junction bases outside the gene matches: 2. Germline-derived CDR1 and CDR2 are MDHEN and SYDVKM.

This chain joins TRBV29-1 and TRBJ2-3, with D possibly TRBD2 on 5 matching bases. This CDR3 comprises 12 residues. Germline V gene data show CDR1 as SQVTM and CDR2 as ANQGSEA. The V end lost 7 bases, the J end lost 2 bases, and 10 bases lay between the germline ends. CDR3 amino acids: CSGRTVTDTQYF. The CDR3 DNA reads TGCAGCGGCCGGACTGTCACAGATACGCAGTATTTT.